This TCR beta chain emerged from a study of CD8+CD57+ T cells in acquired aplastic anemia. Study background: CD4+ reads averaged roughly 11 million in healthy donors.

Profiling of TCR beta VDJ combinations and CDR3 sequences used genomic DNA as template. Using its own MiXCR run on the reads, TCRdb lists one record per CDR3 protein. Of about 110,000 distinct CDR3 sequences in the sample, around 53% are singletons; the top ten hold 30% to 35%. Trimming removed 3 bases at V and 9 bases at J, with 9 bases between. CDR1 and CDR2 (germline): SGHRS, YFSETQ. The CDR3 totals 11 residues. The sample consisted of sorted CD4+, CD8+, or CD8+CD57+ T cells (not recorded which) from PBMCs. The TCR was taken from a human donor in good health, serving as a control. The J gene is TRBJ1-2, the V gene TRBV5-1; D gene uncertain. This chain's CDR3 is CASSSLFSYTF. The CDR3, as DNA: TGCGCCAGCAGCTCGTTATTCAGCTACACCTTC.